This record concerns one TCR beta chain sequence. Its specificity is unknown. These data come from a study of T cell repertoires in cytomegalovirus infection. About the study: TCR beta signatures that were public indicated CMV infection and matching HLA type. Study-wide results and limits: HLA-C-restricted TCR beta clonotypes specific for CMV led the ex vivo response. Carriers of CMV plus the relevant HLA were identified by cumulative public TCR beta family frequency.

MiXCR, applied by TCRdb to the reads, yields one record per CDR3 protein. In the table there are approximately 170,000 distinct CDR3 sequences, over 15% of which are singletons. The CDR3 covers 14 residues. Trimming cost V 6 bases and J 7 bases; bases outside gene matches: 7. CDR1 is DFQATT and CDR2 is SNEGSKA in the germline V gene (reference sequence). This sequence originates from a human donor in good health (CMV status not recorded). Some clones in this sample may be carry-over from other donors' samples. Sequences were obtained from CD8+ T cells from PBMCs. V usage is TRBV20-1 and J usage is TRBJ2-1; TRBD2 agrees at 12 bases. In DNA form, the CDR3 reads TGCAGTGCCAGACCTAGCGGGAGGGTGAATGAGCAGTTCTTC. Its protein product is CSARPSGRVNEQFF.